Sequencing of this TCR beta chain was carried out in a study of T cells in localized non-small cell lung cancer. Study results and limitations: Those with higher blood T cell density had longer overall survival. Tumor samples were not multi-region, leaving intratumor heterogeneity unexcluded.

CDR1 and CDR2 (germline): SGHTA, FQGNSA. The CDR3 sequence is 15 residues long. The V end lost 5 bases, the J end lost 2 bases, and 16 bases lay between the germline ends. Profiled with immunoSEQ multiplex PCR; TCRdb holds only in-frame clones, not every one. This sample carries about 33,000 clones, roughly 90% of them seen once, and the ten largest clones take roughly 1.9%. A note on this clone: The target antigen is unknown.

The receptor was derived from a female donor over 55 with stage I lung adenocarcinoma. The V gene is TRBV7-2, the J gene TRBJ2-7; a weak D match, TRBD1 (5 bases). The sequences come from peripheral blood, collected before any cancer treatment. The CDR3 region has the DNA TGTGCCAGCAGCCAGACTTGGGGCTTGGCCTACGAGCAGTACTTC. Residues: CASSQTWGLAYEQYF.